This T cell receptor (beta chain) was identified during a study of T cell responses to AZD1222 COVID-19 vaccine. The study, taken as a whole, reports: Every sample of the repertoires postdated the peak T cell response. White British donors predominated, females outnumbered males, and clonal diversity was possibly underestimated.

Germline assignment: CDR1 SGHRS and CDR2 YFSETQ. The CDR3 is 14 residues long. V lost 0 bases, J lost 4 bases, and 10 bases lay in between. Measured with immunoSEQ multiplex PCR; TCRdb has only the in-frame clones, and not every one. The data hold 180,000 or so clones, with approximately 95% observed a single time. A remark on this clone: Antigen: not known.

This clonotype was obtained from an adult who received the MenACWY meningococcal vaccine as a control. The chain is built from TRBV5-1 and TRBJ1-1, with D unresolved. The input for sequencing was peripheral blood, taken 28 days after the second dose of the MenACWY control vaccine. The CDR3 is CASSLVGSGTEAFF. The CDR3 nucleotides are TGCGCCAGCAGCTTGGTAGGGTCTGGCACTGAAGCTTTCTTT. Full variable domain (rest looked up from reference TRBV5-1 and TRBJ1-1): KAGVTQTPRYLIKTRGQQVTLSCSPISGHRSVSWYQQTPGQGLQFLFEYFSETQRNKGNFPGRFSGRQFSNSRSEMNVSTLELGDSALYLCASSLVGSGTEAFFGQGTRLTVV.